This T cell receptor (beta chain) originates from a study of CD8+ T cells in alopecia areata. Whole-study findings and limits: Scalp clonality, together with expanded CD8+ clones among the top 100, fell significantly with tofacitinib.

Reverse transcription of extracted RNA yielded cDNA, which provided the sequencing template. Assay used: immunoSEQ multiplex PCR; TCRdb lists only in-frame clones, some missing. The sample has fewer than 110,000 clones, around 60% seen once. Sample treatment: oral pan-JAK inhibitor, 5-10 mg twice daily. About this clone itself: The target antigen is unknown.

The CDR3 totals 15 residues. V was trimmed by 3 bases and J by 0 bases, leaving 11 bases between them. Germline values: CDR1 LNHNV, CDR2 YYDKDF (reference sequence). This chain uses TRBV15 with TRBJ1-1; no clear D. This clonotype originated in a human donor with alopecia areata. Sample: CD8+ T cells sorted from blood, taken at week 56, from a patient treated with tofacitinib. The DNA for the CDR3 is TGTGCCACCAGCAGGAGCCCTGTTGTGAACACTGAAGCTTTCTTT. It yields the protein CATSRSPVVNTEAFF.